This TCR beta chain was captured by sequencing in a study of CD8 T cells in Susac syndrome. Findings and limits, study-wide: The authors acknowledged that the study's TCR sequencing and HLA analysis involved relatively few individuals.

The CDR3 is 15 residues long. Germline-derived CDR1 and CDR2 are SGHRS and YFSETQ. After removal of 4 bases from V and 6 bases from J, the junction contained 4 bases not matched to a gene. With random hexamers, reverse transcription was performed on roughly 0.5 to 1 ug of RNA. The amplification used immunoSEQ multiplex PCR on TCR beta CDR3; it spanned 54 Vbeta and 13 Jbeta. TCRdb used MiXCR to reprocess the immunoSEQ multiplex PCR reads, holding one entry per CDR3 protein. The profile shows about 140,000 distinct CDR3 sequences, approximately 95% of them singletons. Comment on this clonotype: Its matching antigen is unknown.

The chain is built from TRBV5-1 and TRBJ2-2; 12 bases line up with TRBD2. The TCR comes from a human donor with Susac syndrome. The sample taken for sequencing was CD4+ T cells from PBMCs. CDR3 sequence: CASSPSGRAAGELFF. The CDR3, as DNA: TGCGCCAGCAGCCCTAGCGGGAGGGCGGCCGGGGAGCTGTTTTTT.